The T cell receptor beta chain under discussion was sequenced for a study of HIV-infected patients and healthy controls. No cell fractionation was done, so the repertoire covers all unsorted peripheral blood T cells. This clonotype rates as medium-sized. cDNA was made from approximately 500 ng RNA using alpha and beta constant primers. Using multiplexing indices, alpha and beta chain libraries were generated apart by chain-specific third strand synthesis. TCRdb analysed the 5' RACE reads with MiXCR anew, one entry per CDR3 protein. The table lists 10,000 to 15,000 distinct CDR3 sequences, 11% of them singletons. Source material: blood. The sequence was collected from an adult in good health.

The CDR3 loop is CASQGGGAGANVLTF. DNA for the CDR3: TGTGCCAGCCAAGGGGGAGGGGCTGGGGCCAACGTCCTGACTTTC. The chain employs TRBV28 and TRBJ2-6; D perhaps matches TRBD2 (7 bases). This CDR3 comprises 15 residues. Germline CDR1 and CDR2: MDHEN and SYDVKM. The V end lost 8 bases, the J end lost 2 bases, and 13 bases lay between the germline ends.